A single sample is the source of the 32 T cell receptor beta chains below, sequenced in a study of response to subunit inactivated influenza vaccine. TCRdb re-derived calls from the RT-PCR reads in MiXCR, one entry per CDR3 protein. The sample lists about 620,000 distinct CDR3 sequences, 12% occurring once. The sequencing here drew on PBMCs from blood, taken on the day of vaccination. These TCRs come from a middle-aged man who received an inactivated influenza vaccine.

This clonotype was detected only a few times. The chain uses TRBV7-8 and TRBJ2-1; 9 positions match TRBD1. The CDR3 sequence is 18 residues long. From germline, CDR1 is SGHVS and CDR2 FQNEAQ. V shed 2 bases, J shed 5 bases, and the junction held 13 bases outside the gene matches. This chain's CDR3 is CASSLWASGQGFHNEQFF. The CDR3 bases are TGTGCCAGCAGCTTATGGGCATCAGGACAGGGGTTCCACAATGAGCAGTTCTTC. Full variable domain (outside the CDR3, taken from reference TRBV7-8 and TRBJ2-1): GAGVSQSPRYKVAKRGQDVALRCDPISGHVSLFWYQQALGQGPEFLTYFQNEAQLDKSGLPSDRFFAERPEGSVSTLKIQRTQQEDSAVYLCASSLWASGQGFHNEQFFGPGTRLTVL.

This CDR3 reads CASSFLAESYNEQFF. The CDR3 DNA follows: TGTGCCAGCAGCTTTTTAGCGGAATCCTACAATGAGCAGTTCTTC. This chain joins TRBV7-9 and TRBJ2-1, with a tentative D call TRBD2 (6 bases). The germline gives CDR1 SEHNR, CDR2 FQNEAQ (reference sequence). This CDR3 comprises 15 residues. V shed 3 bases and J shed 1 base, with 10 bases lying between them.

This clonotype was seen more than once but under ten times. This chain joins TRBV20-1 and TRBJ2-1; D tentatively reads TRBD1 or TRBD2 (5 bases each). Trimming shortened V by 2 bases and J by 7 bases, and 24 bases separated the two germline ends. The germline V gene encodes CDR1 DFQATT and CDR2 SNEGSKA (reference sequence). The CDR3 has 17 amino acids. Here the CDR3 reads CSARKTPGTSFGNEQFF. The CDR3 nucleotides read TGCAGTGCTAGAAAAACCCCCGGGACGTCCTTCGGGAATGAGCAGTTCTTC.

The J gene is TRBJ2-7, the V gene TRBV9; D is perhaps TRBD1 (5 bases). V was cut by 6 bases and J by 1 base, with 17 bases left in between. The V gene's germline CDR1 is SGDLS and CDR2 YYNGEE. There are 15 residues in the CDR3. The CDR3 coding sequence is TGTGCCAGCACCTTTCTCCAGGGCCTATCCTACGAGCAGTACTTC. It codes for CASTFLQGLSYEQYF.

This clonotype was observed a few times. V usage is TRBV11-2 and J usage is TRBJ2-7, with D uncertain. CDR1 and CDR2 (germline): SGHAT, FQNNGV. There are 16 residues in the CDR3. V was shortened by 5 bases and J by 0 bases, with 17 bases between the two germline ends. CDR3 sequence reads: CASSQYSRRNSYEQYF. Here the CDR3 DNA reads TGTGCCAGCAGCCAATATTCCCGACGTAACTCCTACGAGCAGTACTTC.

This clonotype was counted ten times or more. The chain has TRBV7-2 and TRBJ2-3; 11 positions agree with TRBD1. The junction had 11 bases not matched to a gene; V was cut back by 1 base and J by 5 bases. This CDR3 spans 18 amino acids. Germline V lookup: CDR1 SGHTA, CDR2 FQGNSA. CDR3 sequence reads: CASSLVPVGQGAKDTQYF. CDR3 bases: TGTGCCAGCAGCTTAGTGCCGGTAGGACAGGGGGCGAAAGATACGCAGTATTTT.

The sample holds many counts of this clonotype. The chain combines TRBV12-3 or TRBV12-4 with TRBJ2-1; D is perhaps TRBD2 (6 bases). Deletions cut 5 bases from V and 6 bases from J, with 23 bases between. The CDR3 totals 17 residues. CDR3 protein: CASSPATRDSSTNEQFF. The CDR3 nucleotides read TGTGCCAGCAGTCCGGCAACCCGGGACTCAAGCACCAATGAGCAGTTCTTC.

In this sample, this clonotype turned up a few times. The V and J genes are TRBV20-1 and TRBJ2-3, with TRBD1 identical over 7 bases. CDR1 and CDR2 from the germline V gene are DFQATT and SNEGSKA (reference sequence). V lost 2 bases, J lost 0 bases, and 5 bases stayed unmatched. The CDR3 spans 15 residues. The CDR3, as DNA: TGCAGTGCTAGACGACAGGGTTTCAGCACAGATACGCAGTATTTT. This encodes CSARRQGFSTDTQYF.

The chain carries TRBV7-2 and TRBJ1-6; D may be TRBD1 (5 bases). The CDR3 has 15 residues. Looked up from germline, CDR1 is SGHTA and CDR2 is FQGNSA. Trimming shortened V by 8 bases and J by 7 bases, and 18 bases separated the two germline ends. CDR3 sequence: CASRMGLAGNSPLHF. CDR3 DNA: TGTGCCAGCCGCATGGGCCTTGCAGGGAATTCACCCCTCCACTTT.

This clonotype has more than one count but fewer than ten. The V and J genes are TRBV5-6 and TRBJ2-6; D call uncertain. Trimming took off 4 bases at V and 1 base at J, with 21 bases between the two ends. This CDR3 is 19 amino acids long. The germline gives CDR1 SGHDT, CDR2 YYEEEE. The CDR3 region has the DNA TGTGCCAGCAGCCCGGTCGGGTTTAGGGATTCGTCTGGGGCCAACGTCCTGACTTTC. This encodes CASSPVGFRDSSGANVLTF.

The rearrangement joins TRBV18 to TRBJ2-7; D gene unclear. Germline V gene data show CDR1 as KGHSH and CDR2 as LQKENI. V was cut by 10 bases and J by 3 bases, with 10 bases left in between. CDR3 length equals 11 residues. In DNA form, the CDR3 reads TGTGCCACCATGGACGGCTACGAGCAGTACTTC. This codes for CATMDGYEQYF.

The chain combines TRBV28 with TRBJ2-7; D is unresolved. This CDR3 has 15 residues. V was trimmed by 7 bases and J by 2 bases, leaving 18 bases between them. The V gene's germline CDR1 is MDHEN and CDR2 SYDVKM. CDR3 in DNA: TGTGCCAGCATCTCCCCCGCCCCCGGGCCCTACGAGCAGTACTTC. Translated, it gives CASISPAPGPYEQYF.

The V call is TRBV7-9, the J call TRBJ2-2; TRBD1 matches 10 bases. CDR1 is SEHNR, CDR2 FQNEAQ, per germline (reference sequence). V was pared by 10 bases and J by 4 bases, with 15 bases of the junction left unmatched. This CDR3 contains 17 residues. The CDR3 sequence: CANPSRSRTGGTGELFF. CDR3 sequence (DNA): TGTGCCAACCCTTCGAGGTCACGGACAGGGGGCACCGGGGAGCTGTTTTTT.

Note on this clonotype: This sequence may be a read error, since a much larger clone differs from it by one base. The chain recombines TRBV11-3 with TRBJ2-7; the D is unclear. CDR1 is SGHNT, CDR2 YENEEA, per germline. CDR3 length equals 13 residues. CDR3 amino acids: CASSLVGASEHYF. As DNA, the CDR3 is TGTGCCAGCAGCTTAGTGGGTGCCTCGGAGCACTACTTC.

Only a few counts were recorded for this clonotype. The chain couples TRBV6-1 to TRBJ2-5, with a weak D call TRBD1 (6 bases). This CDR3 comprises 14 residues. V was pared by 4 bases and J by 8 bases, with 17 bases between. The germline gives CDR1 MNHNS, CDR2 SASEGT. CDR3 sequence: CASSARTVGGTQYF. CDR3 coding DNA: TGTGCCAGCAGTGCCCGGACAGTTGGGGGAACCCAGTACTTC.

This clonotype was detected only a few times. This rearrangement joins TRBV29-1 to TRBJ2-2; D may match TRBD1 or TRBD2 (6 bases each). The V end was cut by 7 bases, the J end by 2 bases, with 20 bases between. This CDR3 is 16 amino acids long. The germline gives CDR1 SQVTM, CDR2 ANQGSEA. CDR3 residues: CSAEGGDGTNTGELFF. CDR3 sequence (DNA): TGCAGCGCCGAGGGGGGAGACGGGACCAACACCGGGGAGCTGTTTTTT.

This clonotype appeared a few times. The J gene is TRBJ2-7, the V gene TRBV27, with D maybe TRBD1 (7 bases). This CDR3 comprises 14 residues. Trimming left V 7 bases short and J 1 base short, with 14 bases between. CDR1 and CDR2 (germline): MNHEY, SMNVEV (reference sequence). CDR3 residues: CASISGGPSYEQYF. The CDR3 DNA reads TGTGCCAGCATCTCAGGGGGGCCTTCCTACGAGCAGTACTTC.

This sequence joins TRBV2 and TRBJ2-3; 8 bases match TRBD2. After removal of 6 bases from V and 5 bases from J, the junction contained 7 bases not matched to a gene. This CDR3 spans 14 amino acids. CDR1 SNHLY and CDR2 FYNNEI come from the germline V gene. CDR3 residues: CASRPGLVGDTQYF. The CDR3 DNA reads TGTGCCAGCAGGCCGGGACTAGTTGGAGATACGCAGTATTTT.

This clonotype was counted many times. The J gene is TRBJ2-1, the V gene TRBV12-3 or TRBV12-4, with a tentative D call TRBD2 (5 bases). Trimming pared 5 bases from V and 6 bases from J, leaving 11 bases between. This CDR3 has 13 residues. The CDR3 DNA sequence: TGTGCCAGCAGTCGAACTACTAGCAATGAGCAGTTCTTC. Residues: CASSRTTSNEQFF.

The chain is built from TRBV27 and TRBJ2-7; 14 bases fit TRBD2. In germline, CDR1 is MNHEY, CDR2 SMNVEV (reference sequence). The CDR3 has 16 amino acids. The V gene end was trimmed by 5 bases and the J gene end by 3 bases; junction bases not matched to a gene: 6. CDR3 sequence (DNA): TGTGCCAGCAGTGGGACTAGCGGGAGAAGAGTCTACGAGCAGTACTTC. Amino acid sequence: CASSGTSGRRVYEQYF.

This clonotype showed up just a few times. The chain has TRBV29-1 and TRBJ2-7, with 9 positions matching TRBD1. V shed 6 bases and J 0 bases; nucleotides not matched to a gene: 3. The CDR3 contains 13 residues. Germline assignment: CDR1 SQVTM and CDR2 ANQGSEA. CDR3 in DNA: TGCAGCGTGACGGGACAGGGCTCCTACGAGCAGTACTTC. Protein: CSVTGQGSYEQYF.

CDR3 amino acids: CASRSSGGGELFF. The CDR3 coding sequence is TGTGCCTCACGGAGTTCAGGGGGAGGGGAGCTGTTTTTT. The V gene is TRBV6-1, the J gene TRBJ2-2; the match to TRBD1 covers 7 bases. The V segment lost 11 bases and the J segment 8 bases; nucleotides outside the gene matches: 11. The CDR3 covers 13 residues. Germline CDR1 is MNHNS and CDR2 is SASEGT.

V gene TRBV28 combines with J gene TRBJ2-5; TRBD1 matches 8 bases. The germline V gene encodes CDR1 MDHEN and CDR2 SYDVKM. After removal of 6 bases from V and 7 bases from J, the junction contained 13 bases not matched to a gene. This CDR3 is built from 15 residues. The chain's CDR3 is CASSAPGTGRGTQYF. The CDR3 coding sequence is TGTGCCAGCAGCGCTCCCGGGACAGGCCGTGGGACCCAGTACTTC.

This clonotype was counted a few times. A much bigger clone sits one base away, suggesting this may be a read error. J is TRBJ2-7 and V is TRBV7-2; no clear D. Germline assignment: CDR1 SGHTA and CDR2 FQGNSA. The V gene lost 5 bases and the J gene lost 0 bases, with 5 bases spanning the gap. The CDR3 is 12 amino acids. The CDR3 spells CASSTVSYEQYF. CDR3 in DNA: TGTGCCAGCAGCACCGTCTCCTACGAGCAGTACTTC.

In this sample, this clonotype turned up many times. The gene calls are TRBV5-1 and TRBJ2-1; 8 bases line up with TRBD2. J gave up 5 bases and V 4 bases, and 8 bases lay outside the gene matches. The CDR3 extends over 15 amino acids. The germline V gene encodes CDR1 SGHRS and CDR2 YFSETQ. The CDR3 DNA reads TGCGCCAGCAGCCCCAACGCGGGGGGTAACAATGAGCAGTTCTTC. Protein sequence: CASSPNAGGNNEQFF.

The J gene is TRBJ2-7, the V gene TRBV7-8, with 7 bases that match TRBD2. The CDR3 extends over 14 amino acids. Germline V gene data show CDR1 as SGHVS and CDR2 as FQNEAQ. J lost 3 bases, V lost 2 bases, and 4 bases had no gene match. The CDR3 loop reads CASSLPAGLYEQYF. DNA of the CDR3: TGTGCCAGCAGCTTACCAGCGGGACTCTACGAGCAGTACTTC.

Only a few counts were recorded for this clonotype. Written as DNA, the CDR3 is TGCGCCAGCAGCTCGAGTAGTTTCAACTATGGCTACACCTTC. Residues: CASSSSSFNYGYTF. This rearrangement joins TRBV5-1 to TRBJ1-2; D remains ambiguous. Looked up from germline, CDR1 is SGHRS and CDR2 is YFSETQ. This CDR3 comprises 14 residues. V gave up 3 bases and J gave up 2 bases, with 11 bases separating them. Using reference TRBV5-1 and TRBJ1-2 for the parts outside the CDR3, the full variable domain is KAGVTQTPRYLIKTRGQQVTLSCSPISGHRSVSWYQQTPGQGLQFLFEYFSETQRNKGNFPGRFSGRQFSNSRSEMNVSTLELGDSALYLCASSSSSFNYGYTFGSGTRLTVV.

This clonotype was recorded many times. This chain links TRBV15 with TRBJ2-1; D gene unclear. Trimming removed 4 bases at V and 4 bases at J, with 14 bases between. This CDR3 has 15 residues. CDR1 is LNHNV and CDR2 is YYDKDF in the germline V gene (reference sequence). CDR3 in amino acids: CATSIERAPYNEQFF. The CDR3 region has the DNA TGTGCCACCAGCATAGAACGGGCACCATACAATGAGCAGTTCTTC.

This chain uses TRBV2 with TRBJ1-2, with D tentatively TRBD1 (6 bases). Trimming stripped 2 bases from V and 4 bases from J, with 14 bases between. The CDR3 is 15 residues long. In germline, CDR1 is SNHLY, CDR2 FYNNEI. CDR3 sequence (DNA): TGTGCCAGCAGTGAACGGGGGCTGGACCCCTATGGCTACACCTTC. Residues: CASSERGLDPYGYTF.

This clonotype was observed a handful of times. The J gene is TRBJ2-7, the V gene TRBV6-2 or TRBV6-3; 12 bases are a match to TRBD1. Trimming at V came to 1 base and at J to 0 bases, leaving 7 bases not matched to a gene. The CDR3 consists of 18 residues. Per germline, CDR1 MNHEY and CDR2 SVGEGT. CDR3 amino acids: CASSYYTGTGGYSYEQYF. The CDR3 DNA sequence: TGTGCCAGCAGTTACTACACAGGGACAGGGGGCTACTCCTACGAGCAGTACTTC.

This sequence joins TRBV6-1 and TRBJ2-3; 13 positions agree with TRBD2. From germline, CDR1 is MNHNS and CDR2 SASEGT. The CDR3 sequence is 17 residues long. Trimming cost V 6 bases and J 0 bases; bases outside gene matches: 6. CDR3 amino acids: CASRGLAGKSSTDTQYF. Written as DNA, the CDR3 is TGTGCCAGCAGGGGACTAGCGGGAAAATCTAGCACAGATACGCAGTATTTT.

V and J are TRBV20-1 and TRBJ2-5; D gene uncertain. From germline, CDR1 is DFQATT and CDR2 SNEGSKA (reference sequence). This CDR3 is 13 amino acids long. V gave up 4 bases and J gave up 2 bases, with 11 bases separating them. CDR3 region: CSAKSWSQETQYF. As DNA, the CDR3 is TGCAGTGCTAAATCGTGGTCACAAGAGACCCAGTACTTC.